Listed below are T cell receptor beta chains from one sample, sequenced in a study of a mutant IDH1 vaccine in newly diagnosed glioma. The method was immunoSEQ multiplex PCR; TCRdb's version includes in-frame clones alone and lacks a portion of them. The sample yields about 38,000 clones, 80% to 95% seen once. This specimen consisted of PBMCs, obtained from a glioma patient treated with radiotherapy, temozolomide or both. These receptor sequences come from a man aged 18 to 29 with glioma. Each CDR3 is given with its conserved first and last residue. The order of the fields is clone size, D gene, J gene, V gene, CDR3 protein, CDR3 DNA. The D gene is left open where the match is weak. Not all rows give a size; the values are once, few, many and, for expanded clones, a class.

clone size: -; D gene: TRBD1; J gene: TRBJ2-7; V gene: TRBV27; CDR3 protein: CASRPGQGLVMGYEQYF; CDR3 DNA: TGTGCCAGCAGGCCGGGACAGGGGCTCGTAATGGGCTACGAGCAGTACTTC
clone size: -; D gene: TRBD2; J gene: TRBJ2-2; V gene: TRBV5-4; CDR3 protein: CASSLAGGPNTGELFF; CDR3 DNA: TGTGCCAGCAGCCTAGCGGGAGGCCCGAACACCGGGGAGCTGTTTTTT
clone size: -; D gene: TRBD2; J gene: TRBJ2-7; V gene: TRBV5-4; CDR3 protein: CASSSGPGTSVSHEQYF; CDR3 DNA: TGTGCCAGCAGCTCAGGACCCGGGACTAGCGTTTCCCACGAGCAGTACTTC
clone size: -; D gene: TRBD2; J gene: TRBJ2-5; V gene: TRBV7-6; CDR3 protein: CASSLGGGRAFETQYF; CDR3 DNA: TGTGCCAGCAGCTTAGGAGGCGGGAGGGCCTTTGAGACCCAGTACTTC
clone size: -; D gene: TRBD1; J gene: TRBJ1-5; V gene: TRBV19; CDR3 protein: CASSTRTGGQPQHF; CDR3 DNA: TGTGCCAGTAGTACTAGGACAGGGGGCCAGCCCCAGCATTTT
clone size: -; D gene: TRBD2; J gene: TRBJ2-2; V gene: TRBV19; CDR3 protein: CASSTEGPSGGRGTGELFF; CDR3 DNA: TGTGCCAGTAGTACCGAAGGGCCCTCGGGGGGGCGGGGTACCGGGGAGCTGTTTTTT
clone size: -; D gene: -; J gene: TRBJ2-7; V gene: TRBV6-5; CDR3 protein: CASSYSGTAVLEQYF; CDR3 DNA: TGTGCCAGCAGTTACTCGGGGACGGCCGTATTGGAGCAGTACTTC
clone size: -; D gene: -; J gene: TRBJ2-5; V gene: TRBV29-1; CDR3 protein: CSVVFWETQYF; CDR3 DNA: TGCAGCGTCGTCTTCTGGGAGACCCAGTACTTC
clone size: -; D gene: -; J gene: TRBJ1-1; V gene: TRBV19; CDR3 protein: CASTNTEAFF; CDR3 DNA: TGTGCCAGTACTAACACTGAAGCTTTCTTT
clone size: once; D gene: TRBD2; J gene: TRBJ2-7; V gene: TRBV2; CDR3 protein: CASTSSRPSGNYEQYF; CDR3 DNA: TGTGCCAGCACCTCAAGCCGGCCTAGCGGGAACTACGAGCAGTACTTC
clone size: -; D gene: -; J gene: TRBJ2-7; V gene: TRBV9; CDR3 protein: CASSVEGYEQYF; CDR3 DNA: TGTGCCAGCAGCGTAGAGGGCTACGAGCAGTACTTC
clone size: -; D gene: TRBD1; J gene: TRBJ1-5; V gene: TRBV19; CDR3 protein: CASSIWGTEVQPQHF; CDR3 DNA: TGTGCCAGTAGTATATGGGGGACAGAAGTGCAGCCCCAGCATTTT